This entry describes one T cell receptor (beta chain). Which antigen it targets is not known. No qualities accompany the bases; no much larger clone lies one base away. This specimen comes from a study of blood T cell repertoires in COVID-19 (TCRdb year 2020). About the full investigation: Samples from collaborators originated in the United States, Italy and Spain and spanned both the acute and convalescent phases of COVID-19. Samples came from the ongoing ImmuneRACE study (first 160 participants) plus 1,254 subjects from 6 global collaborators. The material from the prospective study consisted of cDNA or gDNA derived from T cells, B-cell-depleted T cells, or PBMCs. Where available, HLA class I and class II types were obtained from metadata supplied by the sample provider rather than from assay-based typing. The dataset comprised deeply sampled blood TCRbeta repertoires from subjects exposed to, actively infected with, or recovered from COVID-19. Nearly every sample came with metadata listing a de-identified subject ID, COVID-19 status, age in years and sex. The repertoires were released in a freely available public database intended as a resource for research on the immune response to SARS-CoV-2.

Collaborating institutions collected whole blood in K2EDTA tubes following their own protocols. For TCRbeta analysis, collaborator samples were shipped as frozen whole blood, as isolated PBMCs, or as DNA extracted from either sample type. The immunoSEQ Assay, a bias-controlled multiplex PCR, was used to amplify TCRbeta CDR3 regions from genomic DNA. On the study's bioinformatics: Within the assay, amplification of reference gene primers was used to estimate how many nucleated cells each sample contained. Sequence reads were collapsed and filtered to measure the absolute abundance of every unique TCRbeta CDR3 rearrangement. For each sample, productive Simpson clonality was calculated as the square root of Simpson's diversity index across productive rearrangements. Here the immuneACCESS table is served through TCRdb, limited to in-frame sequences with V and J called. Missing clones are a known gap in these copies; in checked studies unresolved V genes cover under half, and the rest lacks a known reason. That table supplies the V and J calls and clone size; D and trimming were determined from the DNA. The sample has about 33,000 clones on record, around 88% of them singletons. The biggest ten clones account for about 6.3% of the sample.

What the work shows at the level of the full study, not this receptor alone: The quantity of clinical and demographic metadata differed by source and by participant and was supplied without curation.

The sample comprised peripheral blood. This clonotype was sampled from a human donor in a cohort sampled during active COVID-19.

The CDR3 in this case is CASSGDYHYDEYF. The nucleotide sequence is TGTGCCAGCAGTGGGGACTACCATTACGACGAGTACTTC. The chain is assembled from TRBV28 and TRBJ2-7, and 7 bases in between align with TRBD2. Per the germline V gene, MDHEN is the CDR1 and SYDVKM is the CDR2. The CDR3 runs 13 amino acids, cysteine and phenylalanine included. CDR3 DNA is the only sequence kept; it has 39 bases, read in frame from the first base. V ends up 5 bases short and J 11 bases short, with an unmatched junction base count of 12.